The source of this TCR beta chain is a study of beta chain features in type 1 diabetes (dated by TCRdb to the late 2010s). A note on the overall study: No differences in mean age, gender distribution, total cell number or subset yield were found between patients and healthy donors. A total of under 120,000,000 sorted cells were examined across all samples, and RNA yield correlated strongly with the number of cells per subset. In the study, TCRB repertoires of sorted circulating CD4+ T cell subsets from recently diagnosed type 1 diabetes patients were compared with those of matched healthy donors. Regulatory and stem cell-like memory subsets were obtained from only 8 patients and about 8 healthy donors, while naive and central memory subsets were obtained from all 30 or so donors.

The germline V gene supplies CDR1 SGHVS and CDR2 FQNEAQ. V lost 3 bases and J lost 6 bases, and the count of bases not matched to a germline gene is 8. Inclusive of the bounding cysteine and phenylalanine, the CDR3 is 15 residues long. The CDR3 DNA has 45 bases and is translated from base 1. What the work shows at the level of the full study, not this receptor alone: At VDJ recombination sites, patients with type 1 diabetes made fewer insertions and deleted more nucleotides, a pattern implying thymic rearrangement abnormalities. HLA sub-analyses involved small numbers of individuals, so any influence of HLA type on TCRB rearrangement remained unresolved. Naive, central memory and regulatory TCRB repertoires appeared to be more similar among patients than among healthy donors. Because cDNA rather than genomic DNA was sequenced, highly expressing activated cells could have been over-represented, although no difference in activation and CD3 levels was found between groups. Shorter templates might be favored by PCR, yet because patient and control samples were amplified and corrected together, any such skew would affect both groups equally. A moderate but significant shortening of TCRB CDR3 length was observed in type 1 diabetes patients in all four CD4+ subsets.

Each donor gave one peripheral blood draw, averaging roughly 120 mL, which was collected into heparinised tubes. A BD FACSAria II was used to sort naive, central memory, regulatory and stem cell-like memory CD4+ T cells with a panel that included CD45RO, CCR7, CD25, CD127, CD95 and CD27. All sorted populations exceeded 95% purity. PBMCs were isolated right away by Lymphoprep density gradient centrifugation and were stained directly, without culture. So that batch effects would be minimized, each experiment stained and sorted samples in pairs, pairing one healthy donor with one patient. Remarks on this clone: Its antigen has not been determined. No per-base quality is available; no much larger clone lies one base away.

All of the isolated RNA was reverse transcribed with the High Capacity cDNA Reverse Transcription Kit, so expressed TCRB transcripts were sequenced. Deep immunoSEQ sequencing was performed on naive, central memory and regulatory T cell samples, with an average of approximately 3.9 million total reads per sample. Sorted cells were lysed in RLT buffer and RNA was extracted with DNase-treated RNeasy Micro or Mini kits, depending on cell number. To prevent cross-contamination, each cell subset was processed individually, whereas patient and healthy donor samples were processed jointly. The immunoSEQ multiplex PCR was used to amplify TCRB sequences from cDNA, yielding 87-bp fragments that span the CDR3 region. Amplicons were sequenced on the Illumina HiSeq platform. From the authors' description of their analysis: PCR bias was computationally corrected using synthetic template baselines, reads within Hamming distance 2 were collapsed, and singletons that could not be merged were discarded. By aligning reads against IMGT, V, D and J genes, CDR3 length, and insertions or deletions at six rearrangement sites were assigned. Within each subset, clonotype counts were normalized to the number of sorted cells before true diversity and Gini coefficients were calculated with the tcR R package. The overlap coefficient, calculated on TCRB nucleotide sequences, was used to measure repertoire sharing. Imported from immuneACCESS, the table was reduced by TCRdb to in-frame sequences with V and J called. These copies leave out some clones; in studies compared against another copy, an unresolved V gene accounts for under half, and the cause of the remainder is not known. V and J calls and clone size are given by that table; D and trimming were obtained from the DNA. The sample data list about 390,000 clones, and 9.6% of these were observed just once. The ten biggest clones cover about 0.63% of the sample.

This TCR was sampled from a man aged 25-40 years with type 1 diabetes. This chain is built from TRBV7-8 and TRBJ1-5; TRBD1 matches 7 bases in the middle. Sequencing was done on a sample of central memory CD4+ T cells from blood. The CDR3 sequence is CASSFGGGEGQPQHF. In nucleotides, the sequence is TGTGCCAGCAGCTTCGGAGGGGGCGAGGGTCAGCCCCAGCATTTT.